The clone carrying this T cell receptor beta chain has ten or more counts. Its antigen is as yet unknown. Using RNA transcripts as the source, TCR beta CDR3 regions were amplified. A set of HTBI primers served as the primers for a first-round RT-PCR of the TCR CDR3. A single record per CDR3 protein comes from TCRdb applying MiXCR to the multiplex PCR reads. The sample lists hundreds of thousands of distinct CDR3 sequences, 45% seen once, with approximately 6.8% in the top ten. The data belong to a study of T cells in Graves' hyperthyroidism and ophthalmopathy. Study-wide points: Researchers found most expanded thyroid clonotypes above 0.001 in blood as well. Ophthalmopathy stood apart from stable hyperthyroidism in a 13 V-J model.

The CDR3 spans 13 residues. CDR1 and CDR2 from the germline V gene are SNHLY and FYNNEI. V lost 2 bases and J 6 bases, leaving 10 bases between the germline ends. V and J are TRBV2 and TRBJ1-1; D gene unclear. This TCR derives from an adult man with Graves' disease, either hyperthyroidism or ophthalmopathy (not recorded which). Sequencing was done on a sample of peripheral blood or thyroid tissue (not recorded which). CDR3 bases: TGTGCCAGCAGTGAATATGGCGGTGCTGAAGCTTTCTTT. This gives the protein CASSEYGGAEAFF.